Listed here is a single T cell receptor (beta chain). The data derive from a study of glioma-infiltrating T cells after dendritic cell vaccination. As for time point: after dendritic cell vaccination, including at tumor progression/relapse. Germline CDR1 reads ENHRY; CDR2 reads SYGVKD. The CDR3 sequence is 14 residues long. Trimming took off 3 bases at V and 8 bases at J, with 14 bases between the two ends. Profiling relied on immunoSEQ multiplex PCR, and the TCRdb table lists in-frame clones only, not all of them. The data show around 10,000 clones, about 80% seen once. The sequenced sample was blood, obtained after dendritic cell vaccination. This TCR was recovered from a human donor with glioblastoma. The rearrangement uses TRBV10-3 and TRBJ1-3, with D possibly being TRBD1 (6 bases). CDR3 in amino acids: CAISDGGRFDTIYF. DNA for the CDR3: TGTGCCATCAGTGATGGGGGCCGCTTCGACACCATATATTTT.